Listed below are T cell receptor beta chains from one sample, sequenced in a study of STAT3 mutations in large granular lymphocyte leukemia. Assay: immunoSEQ multiplex PCR; the TCRdb copy retains only in-frame clones and omits some. This sample has around 30,000 clones, with 70% to 90% found just once. Sequenced input: peripheral blood mononuclear cells. Receptor source: a man in his sixties with T-cell large granular lymphocyte leukemia. Some clones in this sample may be carry-over from other donors' samples. The CDR3 runs from the conserved cysteine through the conserved F or W. A D gene is named only where the DNA matches it firmly. The size of a clone is reported for some rows only, either as once, few or many, or as a class for expanded clones.

DNA: TGTGCCAGTAGTGCTCTAGCGGGAGGAGACGATGAGCAGTTCTTC
CDR3: CASSALAGGDDEQFF
V: TRBV19
size: .
D: TRBD2
J: TRBJ2-1

DNA: TGTGCCAGCAGCCCCCGACAGGTATCCTACGAGCAGTACTTC
CDR3: CASSPRQVSYEQYF
V: TRBV7-2
size: .
D: .
J: TRBJ2-7

DNA: TGCGCCAGCAGCCAAGACGGCACCCCGAACCTGTCAACTAATGAAAAACTGTTTTTT
CDR3: CASSQDGTPNLSTNEKLFF
V: TRBV4-3
size: .
D: .
J: TRBJ1-4

DNA: TGTGCCATCAGTCCGGCGCGGGACAGTGGTCGGCAGTACTTC
CDR3: CAISPARDSGRQYF
V: TRBV10-3
size: .
D: .
J: TRBJ2-7

DNA: TGCGCCAGCAGTGGGAGCCCCGGGACTAGTCTTGATACGCAGTATTTT
CDR3: CASSGSPGTSLDTQYF
V: TRBV10-1
size: .
D: TRBD2
J: TRBJ2-3

DNA: TGCGCCAGCAGCCTAACTCACAGGGAAGGCACCGGGGAGCTGTTTTTT
CDR3: CASSLTHREGTGELFF
V: TRBV5-1
size: .
D: .
J: TRBJ2-2

DNA: TGTGCCAGCAGTGACTGGGAGGGCTCTGGCTACACCTTC
CDR3: CASSDWEGSGYTF
V: TRBV6-4
size: .
D: .
J: TRBJ1-2

DNA: TGTGCCAGCCGGGACAGCAATCAGCCCCAGCATTTT
CDR3: CASRDSNQPQHF
V: TRBV19
size: few
D: .
J: TRBJ1-5

DNA: TGTGCCAGCAGTTTCACCACAGGGGACAATCAGCCCCAGCATTTT
CDR3: CASSFTTGDNQPQHF
V: TRBV27
size: .
D: TRBD1
J: TRBJ1-5

DNA: TGTGCCAGCAGTTACTCGGTAGGGCAGGCCAACTATGGCTACACCTTC
CDR3: CASSYSVGQANYGYTF
V: TRBV6-5
size: .
D: .
J: TRBJ1-2

DNA: TGTGCCTTCCCGTTTAGATCCCGCGGCTATGGCTACACCTTC
CDR3: CAFPFRSRGYGYTF
V: TRBV30
size: .
D: .
J: TRBJ1-2

DNA: TGCAGCGTGGGCAACACCGGGGAGCTGTTTTTT
CDR3: CSVGNTGELFF
V: TRBV29-1
size: once
D: .
J: TRBJ2-2

DNA: TGTGCCACCAGCAGAGGATACTCCTACAATGAGCAGTTCTTC
CDR3: CATSRGYSYNEQFF
V: TRBV15
size: few
D: .
J: TRBJ2-1

DNA: TGTGCCTGGAGTGTCCCCAGCGGGGAGTTGCACGAGCAGTACTTC
CDR3: CAWSVPSGELHEQYF
V: TRBV30
size: .
D: TRBD2
J: TRBJ2-7

DNA: TGCAGCGTTCTACTCTACGAGCAGTACTTC
CDR3: CSVLLYEQYF
V: TRBV29-1
size: .
D: .
J: TRBJ2-7

DNA: TGTGCCAGCAGGGACAGCATCTCCTACAATGAGCAGTTCTTC
CDR3: CASRDSISYNEQFF
V: TRBV28
size: .
D: .
J: TRBJ2-1

DNA: TGCGCCAGCAGCCAAGGGGGACTAGCGGGGCCGAACAATGAGCAGTTCTTC
CDR3: CASSQGGLAGPNNEQFF
V: TRBV4-1
size: .
D: TRBD2
J: TRBJ2-1

DNA: TGTGCCTGGAGTGCGACAGGGAATGAAAAACTGTTTTTT
CDR3: CAWSATGNEKLFF
V: TRBV30
size: .
D: TRBD1
J: TRBJ1-4

DNA: TGTGCCAGCAGCTTGAGCGGGAGTGGGTACGAGCAGTACTTC
CDR3: CASSLSGSGYEQYF
V: TRBV5-4
size: .
D: TRBD2
J: TRBJ2-7

DNA: TGTGCCAGCAGCCAAGATTATTCTCATGGCTACACCTTC
CDR3: CASSQDYSHGYTF
V: TRBV14
size: few
D: .
J: TRBJ1-2